These 14 T cell receptor beta chains were all obtained from the same sample, sequenced in a study of blood T cell repertoires in COVID-19. This table comes from immunoSEQ multiplex PCR, and its TCRdb copy is limited to in-frame clones, with some not included. The sample carries under 300,000 clones, approximately 80% recorded once. Sequencing input: peripheral blood. The receptors originated from a man aged 40-50 years who had recovered from COVID-19.

The V call is TRBV11-3, the J call TRBJ2-3; the D gene is possibly TRBD2 (5 bases). Germline loops: CDR1 SGHNT, CDR2 YENEEA. V lost 5 bases, J lost 5 bases, and 8 bases lay in between. The CDR3 is made up of 12 amino acids. The CDR3 protein is CASSRTVDTQYF. The CDR3 DNA sequence: TGTGCCAGCAGCCGGACTGTAGATACGCAGTATTTT.

The rearrangement joins TRBV4-3 to TRBJ1-2; maybe TRBD1 (6 bases). V lost 2 bases, J lost 4 bases, and 14 bases lay in between. CDR1 is LGHNA, CDR2 YSLEER, per germline. The CDR3 has 15 amino acids. The CDR3 DNA is TGCGCCAGCAGCCAAAGTTACAGGGAGCCCTATGGCTACACCTTC. Protein sequence: CASSQSYREPYGYTF.

This chain joins TRBV18 and TRBJ2-7; TRBD1 aligns across 9 bases. The CDR3 extends over 13 amino acids. From germline, CDR1 is KGHSH and CDR2 LQKENI. Trimming took 6 bases from V and 2 from J; bases not matched to a gene: 2. Written as DNA, the CDR3 is TGTGCCAGCTCCCGGGACAGGGCCTACGAGCAGTACTTC. Its translation: CASSRDRAYEQYF.

The V and J genes are TRBV5-4 and TRBJ2-3; D remains ambiguous. The CDR3 has 17 amino acids. V was clipped by 0 bases and J by 0 bases, with 14 bases between them. Germline CDR1 is SGHNT and CDR2 is YYREEE (reference sequence). CDR3: CASSLDSRPTSTDTQYF. CDR3 nucleotide sequence: TGTGCCAGCAGCTTGGATAGTCGTCCTACTAGCACAGATACGCAGTATTTT.

This clone was detected only a few times. V usage is TRBV11-2 and J usage is TRBJ2-1; tentative D call: TRBD1 (6 bases). The V gene lost 6 bases and the J gene lost 9 bases, with 21 bases spanning the gap. The CDR3 totals 15 residues. Germline V lookup: CDR1 SGHAT, CDR2 FQNNGV. CDR3 residues: CASRNSQGVGREQFF. CDR3 nucleotide sequence: TGTGCCAGCAGAAACTCACAGGGAGTAGGCCGTGAGCAGTTCTTC.

The chain has TRBV6-6 and TRBJ1-2; 7 bases fit TRBD1. Germline-derived CDR1 and CDR2 are MNHNY and SVGAGI (reference sequence). V shed 5 bases, J shed 8 bases, and the junction held 2 bases outside the gene matches. The CDR3 is made up of 11 amino acids. In nucleotides, the CDR3 is TGTGCCAGCAGTACAGGGGAGGGCTACACCTTC. This sequence encodes CASSTGEGYTF.

The chain joins TRBV6-1 to TRBJ2-3; 9 bases are a match to TRBD2. Germline V gives CDR1 MNHNS, CDR2 SASEGT. The CDR3 runs to 15 residues. V lost 2 bases, J lost 4 bases, and 4 bases stayed unmatched. The CDR3 sequence: CASSEKAGGPDTQYF. The CDR3 bases are TGTGCCAGCAGTGAAAAGGCGGGGGGGCCAGATACGCAGTATTTT.

The chain carries TRBV11-2 and TRBJ2-3; D is possibly TRBD2 (7 bases). The CDR3 length is 16 residues. The V end lost 6 bases, the J end lost 5 bases, and 21 bases lay between the germline ends. Germline loops: CDR1 SGHAT, CDR2 FQNNGV. CDR3 sequence (DNA): TGTGCCAGCAGTTCTACGGGCCCAGGGGAGGGAGATACGCAGTATTTT. It yields the protein CASSSTGPGEGDTQYF.

V is TRBV12-1 and J is TRBJ1-5; TRBD1 is the table's D call and was not checked against the DNA. TRBV12-1 is listed as a pseudogene. CDR3 length: 18 residues. CDR3 coding DNA: TGTGCCAGCAGCTTTGCGCGTTCAGGGTGGGCCTTGGGTCAGCCCCAGCATTTT. Protein: CASSFARSGWALGQPQHF.

In its sample, this clone was seen a few times. The rearrangement joins TRBV6-1 to TRBJ1-5; D is unclear. The CDR3 is 14 residues long. Germline V gene data show CDR1 as MNHNS and CDR2 as SASEGT. V was trimmed by 3 bases and J by 3 bases, leaving 9 bases between them. The DNA of the CDR3 is TGTGCCAGCAGTGATTGGCCGATCAATCAGCCCCAGCATTTT. It is translated as CASSDWPINQPQHF.

The chain couples TRBV9 to TRBJ1-2, with unresolved D. Trimming cost V 5 bases and J 4 bases, with 15 bases left between them. The CDR3 length is 14 residues. Germline V gene lookup returns CDR1 SGDLS and CDR2 YYNGEE. The CDR3 sequence is CASSEGSSFYGYTF. In DNA form, the CDR3 reads TGTGCCAGCAGTGAGGGCAGTTCTTTCTATGGCTACACCTTC.

The V call is TRBV6-5, the J call TRBJ1-2, with no clear D. Germline V gives CDR1 MNHEY, CDR2 SVGAGI. Trimming took off 2 bases at V and 4 bases at J, with 14 bases between the two ends. The CDR3 runs to 15 residues. The CDR3 sequence is CASSYQPVRRYGYTF. CDR3 nucleotide sequence: TGTGCCAGCAGTTACCAACCCGTGAGGCGCTATGGCTACACCTTC.

The rearrangement uses TRBV5-1 and TRBJ2-1, with 8 bases that match TRBD2. CDR3 length: 15 amino acids. The ends lost 1 base at V and 4 bases at J; junction bases unmatched: 4. Germline assignment: CDR1 SGHRS and CDR2 YFSETQ. The CDR3 DNA reads TGCGCCAGCAGCTTGTATCCGGGGGGGTACAATGAGCAGTTCTTC. It yields the protein CASSLYPGGYNEQFF.

The V and J genes are TRBV5-4 and TRBJ2-1, with 7 bases lining up with TRBD1. V lost 0 bases, J lost 10 bases, and 4 bases stayed unmatched. The CDR3 extends over 13 amino acids. The germline V gene encodes CDR1 SGHNT and CDR2 YYREEE (reference sequence). CDR3 loop: CASSLAWDSEQFF. For the CDR3, the DNA is TGTGCCAGCAGCTTGGCGTGGGACAGCGAGCAGTTCTTC.